This TCR beta chain was found in a study of T cell responses to AZD1222 COVID-19 vaccine. This clone was picked up one time. Clones were read by immunoSEQ multiplex PCR, and TCRdb kept only the in-frame ones, dropping some. Of about 97,000 clones in the sample, more than 70% were seen once. The CDR3 consists of 12 residues. In germline, CDR1 is SNHLY, CDR2 FYNNEI. V dropped 8 bases and J dropped 1; count of bases not matched to a gene: 2. This sequence was found in an adult in good health. Specimen: peripheral blood, collected on day 0 of AZD1222 vaccination. The J gene is TRBJ2-7, the V gene TRBV2; 7 positions agree with TRBD1. DNA for the CDR3: TGTGCCAGCCGGGACAGTTCCTACGAGCAGTACTTC. This gives the protein CASRDSSYEQYF.